This T cell receptor (beta chain) was profiled in a study of blood T cell repertoires in COVID-19. As for the study in general: PBMCs, B-cell-depleted T cells, or T cells provided the cDNA or gDNA that made up the material.

The germline gives CDR1 SGHNT, CDR2 YYREEE (reference sequence). The trim removed 4 bases at V and 5 bases at J, leaving 3 bases unmatched. CDR3 size: 14 residues. The data were produced by immunoSEQ multiplex PCR, yet TCRdb's version contains in-frame clones alone and is incomplete. The data hold 75,000 to 90,000 clones, with around four fifths observed a single time. The chain uses TRBV5-4 and TRBJ2-5; 12 bases map to TRBD2. This clonotype was sampled from a man at least 80 years old with active or convalescent COVID-19. Sequencing input: peripheral blood. The CDR3 nucleotides are TGTGCCAGCAGCCCTAGCGGGAGGGCGGAGACCCAGTACTTC. Protein product: CASSPSGRAETQYF.